The rows below give T cell receptor beta chains drawn from one sample of a study of blood T cell repertoires in COVID-19. Clones were sequenced by immunoSEQ multiplex PCR, and TCRdb holds only the in-frame ones, with some missing. The data contain a few hundred thousand clones, around 88% of them singletons. Sequencing was performed on peripheral blood. The receptors originated from a woman in her thirties who had recovered from COVID-19. Each CDR3 is given with its conserved first and last residue. Fields, in order: D gene, clone size, V gene, J gene, CDR3 DNA, CDR3 protein. The D gene is left open where the match is weak. For some rows the clone size is stated as once, few or many, or as a class when expanded; others skip it.

.	once	TRBV5-1	TRBJ2-7	TGCGCCAGCAGCTTGGGCAGTACCTACGAGCAGTACTTC	CASSLGSTYEQYF
TRBD2	.	TRBV4-3	TRBJ2-5	TGCGCCAGCAGCCAAGACCCCAGCGGGGGATTGTTGGAGACCCAGTACTTC	CASSQDPSGGLLETQYF
.	.	TRBV11-2	TRBJ2-3	TGTGCCAGCAGCTTAAGACTAGTTTCCACAGATACGCAGTATTTT	CASSLRLVSTDTQYF
.	once	TRBV7-2	TRBJ2-7	TGTGCCAGCAGCTTAGAGGCTTTGGGGAGCTACGAGCAGTACTTC	CASSLEALGSYEQYF
.	.	TRBV13	TRBJ2-1	TGTGCCAGCAGCTTAGTTGGCAGGGGGGACTACAATGAGCAGTTCTTC	CASSLVGRGDYNEQFF
.	.	TRBV7-2	TRBJ1-5	TGTGCCAGCAGCTTAATTGCGGGGGTATCCCAGCCCCAGCATTTT	CASSLIAGVSQPQHF
.	.	TRBV9	TRBJ2-7	TGTGCCAGCAGCGTAGGAAGCGGCTCCTACTCCTACGAGCAGTACTTC	CASSVGSGSYSYEQYF
.	.	TRBV6-6	TRBJ1-1	TGTGCCAGCAGTTTGAGGGTGGTGGTAGGCACTGAAGCTTTCTTT	CASSLRVVVGTEAFF
.	once	TRBV6-5	TRBJ1-2	TGTGCCAGCAGTTACGCAGGGGATGGCTACACCTTC	CASSYAGDGYTF
TRBD1	.	TRBV29-1	TRBJ2-7	TGCAGCGTTGAACTTGGGACAGGAGATGGCTTGCAGTACTTC	CSVELGTGDGLQYF
.	.	TRBV2	TRBJ2-3	TGTGCCACCAAAAATGAGAGGGACACAGATACGCAGTATTTT	CATKNERDTDTQYF
TRBD2	once	TRBV19	TRBJ2-1	TGTGCCAGTAGTATCTCTTGGCGGGGGGTCTACAATGAGCAGTTCTTC	CASSISWRGVYNEQFF
.	once	TRBV3-1/TRBV3-2	TRBJ2-3	TGTGCCAGCAGCCGGCGGGGCACAGATACGCAGTATTTT	CASSRRGTDTQYF
TRBD1	.	TRBV6-2/TRBV6-3	TRBJ2-7	TGTGCCAGCAGTTATTCGACAGGGAGTATCTACGAGCAGTACTTC	CASSYSTGSIYEQYF
.	.	TRBV18	TRBJ1-1	TGTGCCAGCTCACCCACGGACAAGGTTAATTTTGAAGCTTTCTTT	CASSPTDKVNFEAFF
.	.	TRBV11-3	TRBJ2-2	TGTGCCAGCAGCTTAAACCCATACGGGTCCGGGGAGCTGTTTTTT	CASSLNPYGSGELFF
.	.	TRBV6-5	TRBJ1-1	TGTGCCAGCGACAGGAGACCGAACACTGAAGCTTTCTTT	CASDRRPNTEAFF
TRBD1	once	TRBV6-2/TRBV6-3	TRBJ2-7	TGTGCCAGCAGCAGACAGGGAACCCTTCCGAAGGAGCAGTACTTC	CASSRQGTLPKEQYF
.	.	TRBV5-1	TRBJ2-7	TGCGCCAGCAGTAATCAGGGACACAGCTCCTACGAGCAGTACTTC	CASSNQGHSSYEQYF
.	.	TRBV12-5	TRBJ1-1	TGTGCTAGTGGGGAGGGACCGGGGATCAATGAAGCTTTCTTT	CASGEGPGINEAFF
.	once	TRBV2	TRBJ2-3	TGTGCCAGCAAAGATGGGGCCCTCACAGATACGCAGTATTTT	CASKDGALTDTQYF
TRBD1	.	TRBV5-1	TRBJ1-4	TGCGCCAGCAGCATGACAGGGGTCGAAAAACTGTTTTTT	CASSMTGVEKLFF
TRBD2	.	TRBV5-1	TRBJ2-3	TGCGCCAGCAGCTTCGGGGGGGCAACAGATACGCAGTATTTT	CASSFGGATDTQYF
TRBD2	.	TRBV6-2/TRBV6-3	TRBJ2-5	TGTGCCAGCAGTTCCAAAACTCCGGGACTAGCCGCCTTCCAAGAGACCCAGTACTTC	CASSSKTPGLAAFQETQYF
TRBD2	.	TRBV19	TRBJ2-7	TGTGCCAGTAGGCCAACTAGCGGTAAGAACTACGAGCAGTACTTC	CASRPTSGKNYEQYF
TRBD1	.	TRBV23-1	TRBJ1-1	TGCGCCAGCAGTCAAGGAGACAGGGTGAACACTGAAGCTTTCTTT	CASSQGDRVNTEAFF
.	.	TRBV15	TRBJ1-1	TGTGCCACCAGCGGTAGAGGGGGTTTGAGCGCTGAAGCTTTCTTT	CATSGRGGLSAEAFF
TRBD1	.	TRBV18	TRBJ1-6	TGTGCCAGCTCACCAGGGACAGGGGAACATTCACCCCTCCACTTT	CASSPGTGEHSPLHF
.	once	TRBV9	TRBJ2-7	TGTGCCAGCAGCGCCCGCCCCGGGGAGGTCTACGAGCAGTACTTC	CASSARPGEVYEQYF
.	.	TRBV6-6	TRBJ1-1	TGTGCCAGCAGTACCCTAGGGAGGGCGGAAGCTTTCTTT	CASSTLGRAEAFF
.	.	TRBV5-1	TRBJ2-1	TGCGCCAGCTCAAAACAGGATACCTCCTACAATGAGCAGTTCTTC	CASSKQDTSYNEQFF
TRBD1	.	TRBV19	TRBJ1-2	TGTGCCAGTACCTCACCGGGGACAGGCTTATATGGCTACACCTTC	CASTSPGTGLYGYTF
TRBD1	few	TRBV5-1	TRBJ2-7	TGCGCCAGCAGCTTACAGGGGGCGAACGAGCAGTACTTC	CASSLQGANEQYF
.	.	TRBV5-8	TRBJ2-3	TGTGCCAGCAGCGAGGATCTGACTCTCCATTTT	CASSEDLTLHF
TRBD1	.	TRBV7-9	TRBJ1-2	TGTGCCAGCAGCTCCCGACAGGGGTTAAACTATGGCTACACCTTC	CASSSRQGLNYGYTF
TRBD1	.	TRBV18	TRBJ1-3	TGTGCCAGCTCACCACAGGGGGCTGCTGGAAACACCATATATTTT	CASSPQGAAGNTIYF
TRBD1	.	TRBV6-5	TRBJ1-2	TGTGCCAGCAGCGAGACAGGGCAGCATGGCTACACCTTC	CASSETGQHGYTF
.	.	TRBV27	TRBJ1-1	TGTGCCAGCAGTTCCTACCGACAGGAAATATCGAACACTGAAGCTTTCTTT	CASSSYRQEISNTEAFF
TRBD1	.	TRBV7-3	TRBJ2-3	TGTGCCAGCAGCTTAATCCCCGGACAGGAAGACTCAGCTCCCACAGATACGCAGTATTTT	CASSLIPGQEDSAPTDTQYF
TRBD2	.	TRBV11-2	TRBJ2-2	TGTGCCAGCAGCTTAGTGAGGACTAGCGGGGGAAACACCGGGGAGCTGTTTTTT	CASSLVRTSGGNTGELFF
TRBD1	.	TRBV18	TRBJ1-1	TGTGCCAGCGGACAGGGTGTTACGGACACTGAAGCTTTCTTT	CASGQGVTDTEAFF
TRBD2	.	TRBV4-3	TRBJ2-5	TGCGCCAGCAGCCAAGATGCCCTAGCGGGGGGGAGGAAGACCCAGTACTTC	CASSQDALAGGRKTQYF
.	.	TRBV30	TRBJ2-4	TGTGCCTGGGACAGCTACATAGCCAAAAACATTCAGTACTTC	CAWDSYIAKNIQYF
TRBD2	.	TRBV7-2	TRBJ2-1	TGTGCCAGCAGCTTAGCGACTAGCGGGGGCCGCTCCTACAATGAGCAGTTCTTC	CASSLATSGGRSYNEQFF
TRBD1	.	TRBV15	TRBJ2-3	TGTGCCACCAGCAAATCAGCAACCGGGACAGGCACAGATACGCAGTATTTT	CATSKSATGTGTDTQYF
.	.	TRBV30	TRBJ1-2	TGTGCCTGGAGTACAGGTGCCTTTACTAACTATGGCTACACCTTC	CAWSTGAFTNYGYTF
TRBD1	.	TRBV6-6	TRBJ1-6	TGTGCCAGCAGTCCGAGACAGGGAAATAATTCACCCCTCCACTTT	CASSPRQGNNSPLHF
TRBD2	.	TRBV19	TRBJ2-1	TGTGCCATCTCGACTAGCGGGGGAAACAATGAGCAGTTCTTC	CAISTSGGNNEQFF
.	.	TRBV5-1	TRBJ1-6	TGCGCCAGCAGCTTGGAGGGGGATTCACCCCTCCACTTT	CASSLEGDSPLHF
TRBD1	.	TRBV4-2	TRBJ2-3	TGTGCCAGCAGCCAAAAAGGACAGGAGACAGATACGCAGTATTTT	CASSQKGQETDTQYF
.	.	TRBV5-1	TRBJ2-4	TGCGCCAGCAGCTTGGTTCCCGGAGGGAGCAAAAACATTCAGTACTTC	CASSLVPGGSKNIQYF
.	once	TRBV7-3	TRBJ2-1	TGTGCCAGCAGCTTAGGATCCAGGGTGGGGGGGCACCCTTACAATGAGCAGTTCTTC	CASSLGSRVGGHPYNEQFF
.	.	TRBV6-2/TRBV6-3	TRBJ1-2	TGTGCCAGCAGTACTAGGCGGAGGGATGGCTACACCTTC	CASSTRRRDGYTF
.	.	TRBV9	TRBJ1-5	TGTGCCAGCAGCGTAGGTCCAGGAACCAATCAGCCCCAGCATTTT	CASSVGPGTNQPQHF
TRBD2	.	TRBV9	TRBJ2-7	TGTGCCAGCAGCGGAGAAGGACTAGCGGGGGACGAGCAGTACTTC	CASSGEGLAGDEQYF